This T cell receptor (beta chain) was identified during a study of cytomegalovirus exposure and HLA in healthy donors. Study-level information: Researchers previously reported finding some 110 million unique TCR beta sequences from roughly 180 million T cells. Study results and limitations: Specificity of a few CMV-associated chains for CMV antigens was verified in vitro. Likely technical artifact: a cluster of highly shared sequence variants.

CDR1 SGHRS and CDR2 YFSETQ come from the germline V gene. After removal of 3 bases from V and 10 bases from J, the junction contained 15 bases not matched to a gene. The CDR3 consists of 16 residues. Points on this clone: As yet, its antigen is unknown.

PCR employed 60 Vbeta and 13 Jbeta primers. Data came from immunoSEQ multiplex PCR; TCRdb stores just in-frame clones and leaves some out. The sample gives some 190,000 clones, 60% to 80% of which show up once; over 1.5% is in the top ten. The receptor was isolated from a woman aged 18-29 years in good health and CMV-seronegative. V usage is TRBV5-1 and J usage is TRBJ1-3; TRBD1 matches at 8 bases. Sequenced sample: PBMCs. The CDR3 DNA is TGCGCCAGCAGCTCAGGGGACAGGACGACCTCGGGTACCATATATTTT. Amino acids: CASSSGDRTTSGTIYF.